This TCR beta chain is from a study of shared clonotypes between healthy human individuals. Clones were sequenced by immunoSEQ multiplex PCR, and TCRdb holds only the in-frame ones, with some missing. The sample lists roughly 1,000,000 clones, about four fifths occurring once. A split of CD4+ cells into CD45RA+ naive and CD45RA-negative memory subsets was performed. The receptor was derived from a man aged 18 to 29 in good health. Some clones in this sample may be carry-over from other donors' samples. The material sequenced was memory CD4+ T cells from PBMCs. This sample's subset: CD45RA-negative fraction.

The CDR3 nucleotides read TGTGCCAGCTCACCGACTAACGGTGTCTTAGGCGAGACCCAGTACTTC. This gives the protein CASSPTNGVLGETQYF. V usage is TRBV18 and J usage is TRBJ2-5; possibly TRBD2 for D (5 bases). Trimming cost V 3 bases and J 5 bases, with 19 bases left between them. CDR1 KGHSH and CDR2 LQKENI come from the germline V gene. This CDR3 is 16 amino acids long.